Listed here are 10 T cell receptor beta chains from one sample, sequenced in a study of human T cells and chemical hapten exposure. TCRdb reprocessed the RACE reads via MiXCR and lists one record per CDR3 protein. Of around 120,000 distinct CDR3 sequences in the sample, about 13% are singletons; the top ten hold approximately 2.6%. Time point specified: pre-sensitization, week 0. Treatment indicated: therapeutic diphenylcyclopropenone sensitization with weekly scalp DPC. The source was whole blood, collected in connection with sensitization to the hapten diphenylcyclopropenone (DPC). The receptors were gathered from a young woman with alopecia areata. Some clones in this sample may be carry-over from other donors' samples.

This clonotype was detected only once. The chain joins TRBV9 to TRBJ2-5, with 9 bases lining up with TRBD1. V was clipped by 4 bases and J by 5 bases; unmatched bases: 9. Germline CDR1 SGDLS, CDR2 YYNGEE. This CDR3 is 15 amino acids long. In DNA form, the CDR3 reads TGTGCCAGCAGCAGCCAAAACAGGGGGCAGGAGACCCAGTACTTC. It encodes CASSSQNRGQETQYF. Looking up the rest from reference TRBV9 and TRBJ2-5 gives the full variable domain: DSGVTQTPKHLITATGQRVTLRCSPRSGDLSVYWYQQSLDQGLQFLIQYYNGEERAKGNILERFSAQQFPDLHSELNLSSLELGDSALYFCASSSQNRGQETQYFGPGTRLLVL.

The V gene is TRBV7-9, the J gene TRBJ2-7, with TRBD1 matching 9 bases. This CDR3 comprises 16 residues. The germline CDR1 and CDR2 sequences are SEHNR and FQNEAQ (reference sequence). V shed 4 bases, J shed 0 bases, and the junction held 7 bases outside the gene matches. The CDR3 region is CASSSLRGQGSYEQYF. In DNA form, the CDR3 reads TGTGCCAGCAGCTCCTTAAGGGGACAGGGCTCCTACGAGCAGTACTTC.

The rearrangement joins TRBV27 to TRBJ2-3; no clear D. Germline V gives CDR1 MNHEY, CDR2 SMNVEV (reference sequence). The CDR3 runs 12 residues. V was trimmed by 7 bases and J by 1 base, leaving 6 bases between them. CDR3 bases: TGTGCCAGCATATCACGCACAGATACGCAGTATTTT. This codes for CASISRTDTQYF.

This clonotype has just a few counts. The chain carries TRBV13 and TRBJ1-5; no firm D call. V was cut by 1 base and J by 7 bases, with 8 bases left in between. CDR1 is PRHDT and CDR2 is FYEKMQ in the germline V gene (reference sequence). The CDR3 spans 13 residues. CDR3 in amino acids: CASSLAQTQPQHF. The CDR3 DNA reads TGTGCCAGCAGCTTAGCCCAGACACAGCCCCAGCATTTT.

This sequence joins TRBV9 and TRBJ2-7; 10 bases are shared with TRBD2. Germline CDR1 SGDLS, CDR2 YYNGEE. The ends lost 4 bases at V and 7 bases at J; junction bases unmatched: 11. CDR3 size: 15 residues. The CDR3 DNA reads as TGTGCCAGCAGCTTACTAGCGGGGCCAGCAGGGGAGCAGTACTTC. Translating gives CASSLLAGPAGEQYF.

This clonotype appeared a few times. This chain joins TRBV20-1 and TRBJ1-3; D might be TRBD1 (5 bases). V lost 2 bases and J lost 1, with 15 bases in between. The CDR3 consists of 16 residues. CDR1 DFQATT and CDR2 SNEGSKA come from the germline V gene (reference sequence). The CDR3 loop reads CSARSATGLSGNTIYF. DNA for the CDR3: TGCAGTGCTAGATCGGCCACAGGTCTATCTGGAAACACCATATATTTT.

This rearrangement joins TRBV4-3 to TRBJ1-1; D call uncertain. Trimming took off 0 bases at V and 1 base at J, with 9 bases between the two ends. The CDR3 runs to 15 residues. CDR1 and CDR2 (germline): LGHNA, YSLEER. The CDR3 DNA sequence: TGCGCCAGCAGCCAAGATACGAACAGGAACACTGAAGCTTTCTTT. Translated, it gives CASSQDTNRNTEAFF.

This chain connects TRBV4-3 to TRBJ2-5, with D perhaps TRBD1 (5 bases). The CDR3 has 18 amino acids. The germline V and J ends were trimmed by 0 bases and 3 bases, with 20 bases remaining between them. The germline V gene encodes CDR1 LGHNA and CDR2 YSLEER. CDR3 protein: CASSQDHLGAGNKETQYF. The CDR3, as DNA: TGCGCCAGCAGCCAAGATCATTTAGGGGCAGGGAACAAAGAGACCCAGTACTTC.

This clonotype appeared many times. V gene TRBV7-9 combines with J gene TRBJ1-1; 9 bases map to TRBD1. This CDR3 region has 16 residues. Trimming removed 1 base from V and 1 base from J; junction bases left unmatched: 4. CDR1 SEHNR and CDR2 FQNEAQ come from the germline V gene (reference sequence). The CDR3 DNA is TGTGCCAGCAGCTTAGAAGGGACAGGGTGGAACACTGAAGCTTTCTTT. It specifies CASSLEGTGWNTEAFF.

This chain links TRBV7-6 with TRBJ2-7; TRBD2 might be the D (5 bases). The CDR3 length is 13 residues. The V end lost 0 bases, the J end lost 6 bases, and 9 bases lay between the germline ends. CDR1 is SGHVS, CDR2 FNYEAQ, per germline. The CDR3 reads CASSLARDSEQYF. DNA for the CDR3: TGTGCCAGCAGCTTAGCACGGGATAGCGAGCAGTACTTC.